The 16 T cell receptor beta chains listed next were all sequenced from one sample in a study of T cell repertoires in cytomegalovirus infection. TCRdb ran MiXCR on the reads and lists one entry per CDR3 protein. Among about 180,000 distinct CDR3 sequences listed, 13% to 15% were seen once. Sequenced: PBMCs. The receptor set was obtained from a human donor in good health (CMV status not recorded). Some clones in this sample may be carry-over from other donors' samples.

This rearrangement joins TRBV7-8 to TRBJ2-4; perhaps D is TRBD1 or TRBD2 (5 bases each). V lost 5 bases to trimming and J lost 11 bases, with 25 bases between them. In germline, CDR1 is SGHVS, CDR2 FQNEAQ. This CDR3 comprises 16 residues. CDR3 coding DNA: TGTGCCAGCAGCGTATCTTCGACAGACTACGAGGGGCTTCAGTACTTC. Translated: CASSVSSTDYEGLQYF.

This clonotype has just a few counts. The J gene is TRBJ2-3, the V gene TRBV9, with D unclear. Trimming removed 4 bases at V and 4 bases at J, with 13 bases between. The CDR3 totals 14 residues. Looked up from germline, CDR1 is SGDLS and CDR2 is YYNGEE. CDR3 amino acids: CASSPRFVADTQYF. CDR3 bases: TGTGCCAGCAGCCCAAGGTTTGTCGCAGATACGCAGTATTTT. The full variable domain, rest sourced from reference TRBV9 and TRBJ2-3, is DSGVTQTPKHLITATGQRVTLRCSPRSGDLSVYWYQQSLDQGLQFLIQYYNGEERAKGNILERFSAQQFPDLHSELNLSSLELGDSALYFCASSPRFVADTQYFGPGTRLTVL.

This clonotype turned up a few times. The genes are TRBV24-1 and TRBJ2-5, with unresolved D. V lost 3 bases, J lost 2 bases, and 12 bases lay in between. Germline CDR1 reads KGHDR; CDR2 reads SFDVKD. The CDR3 is 15 amino acids. DNA of the CDR3: TGTGCCACCAGTGATACCCGACAAGGACAAGAGACCCAGTACTTC. Amino acid sequence: CATSDTRQGQETQYF.

In this sample, this clonotype turned up many times. The gene calls are TRBV7-3 and TRBJ1-2, with 7 bases matching TRBD1. Germline assignment: CDR1 SGHTA and CDR2 FQGTGA. CDR3 length: 15 amino acids. V trimming: 5 bases; J trimming: 8 bases; junction bases outside the gene matches: 14. CDR3: CASSPTGTEGSGYTF. DNA for the CDR3: TGTGCCAGCAGCCCGACAGGGACGGAAGGCAGCGGCTACACCTTC.

This clonotype showed up many times. J is TRBJ2-7 and V is TRBV12-3 or TRBV12-4; 9 bases agree with TRBD2. The CDR3 has 14 amino acids. The J segment lost 7 bases and the V segment lost 5 bases, leaving 9 bases of the junction unmatched. Here the CDR3 reads CASSRREGLGEQYF. The CDR3 region has the DNA TGTGCCAGCAGTAGGCGGGAGGGCCTGGGGGAGCAGTACTTC.

In this sample, this clonotype turned up many times. This sequence joins TRBV29-1 and TRBJ1-1; D gene uncertain. There are 12 residues in the CDR3. Looked up from germline, CDR1 is SQVTM and CDR2 is ANQGSEA. V was trimmed by 6 bases and J by 3 bases, leaving 11 bases between them. CDR3 loop: CSVAQSDTEAFF. The CDR3 DNA reads TGCAGCGTAGCACAGTCGGACACTGAAGCTTTCTTT.

This clonotype was counted many times. The rearrangement uses TRBV7-9 and TRBJ2-1; D gene ambiguous. V lost 4 bases to trimming and J lost 9 bases, with 10 bases between them. In germline, CDR1 is SEHNR, CDR2 FQNEAQ (reference sequence). The length of the CDR3 is 12 residues. For the CDR3, the DNA is TGTGCCAGCAGCTATAGTGGAGCTGAGCAGTTCTTC. Protein: CASSYSGAEQFF. Looking up the rest from reference TRBV7-9 and TRBJ2-1 gives the full variable domain: DTGVSQNPRHKITKRGQNVTFRCDPISEHNRLYWYRQTLGQGPEFLTYFQNEAQLEKSRLLSDRFSAERPKGSFSTLEIQRTEQGDSAMYLCASSYSGAEQFFGPGTRLTVL.

This sequence joins TRBV6-6 and TRBJ1-3; tentative D call: TRBD1 (5 bases). Germline CDR1 reads MNHNY; CDR2 reads SVGAGI (reference sequence). V was cut by 0 bases and J by 1 base, with 13 bases left in between. This CDR3 has 17 residues. In DNA form, the CDR3 reads TGTGCCAGCAGTTACTCCCCCCCGCACAGGTCTGGAAACACCATATATTTT. Residues: CASSYSPPHRSGNTIYF.

This clonotype was seen at least ten times. The chain employs TRBV28 and TRBJ1-2; 7 bases line up with TRBD1. CDR1 is MDHEN and CDR2 is SYDVKM in the germline V gene. Trimming cost V 5 bases and J 1 base; bases outside gene matches: 16. There are 18 residues in the CDR3. CDR3 coding DNA: TGTGCCAGCAGTCTCCGCGCAGGGGGGCCGACCGGTAACTATGGCTACACCTTC. Translated, it gives CASSLRAGGPTGNYGYTF.

This chain joins TRBV6-6 and TRBJ2-6; D not resolved. Trimming removed 4 bases at V and 0 bases at J, with 13 bases between. This CDR3 is built from 17 residues. Germline lookup yields CDR1 MNHNY and CDR2 SVGAGI (reference sequence). The CDR3 DNA reads TGTGCCAGCAGTTCAACACCACCGACCTCTGGGGCCAACGTCCTGACTTTC. Protein sequence: CASSSTPPTSGANVLTF.

This clonotype showed up many times. The chain has TRBV7-2 and TRBJ1-1; D gene ambiguous. The germline V and J ends were trimmed by 1 base and 0 bases, with 6 bases remaining between them. The CDR3 loop spans 14 amino acids. Germline CDR1 is SGHTA and CDR2 is FQGNSA. The CDR3 sequence: CASSLEGMNTEAFF. In DNA form, the CDR3 reads TGTGCCAGCAGCTTAGAAGGAATGAACACTGAAGCTTTCTTT.

This chain uses TRBV7-2 with TRBJ1-5; D not resolved. V lost 1 base, J lost 0 bases, and 13 bases lay in between. CDR3 length: 17 amino acids. Germline assignment: CDR1 SGHTA and CDR2 FQGNSA. This chain's CDR3 is CTSSLVSGGHSNQPQHF. The CDR3 DNA is TGTACCAGCAGCTTAGTGTCCGGAGGCCATAGCAATCAGCCCCAGCATTTT.

There are many counts of this clonotype. This chain links TRBV7-2 with TRBJ2-1; a weak D match, TRBD2 (6 bases). V lost 2 bases, J lost 5 bases, and 16 bases lay in between. Germline-derived CDR1 and CDR2 are SGHTA and FQGNSA. The CDR3 covers 16 residues. CDR3 in amino acids: CASSLRRTTPNNEQFF. The CDR3, as DNA: TGTGCCAGCAGCTTACGTCGGACTACCCCTAACAATGAGCAGTTCTTC.

In its sample, this clonotype was seen a few times. The chain carries TRBV7-2 and TRBJ1-1; D gene unclear. The germline gives CDR1 SGHTA, CDR2 FQGNSA. V lost 4 bases and J lost 5, with 11 bases in between. CDR3 length equals 13 residues. CDR3 nucleotide sequence: TGTGCCAGCAGCTCTAGTTGGGGAACTGAAGCTTTCTTT. Translated, it gives CASSSSWGTEAFF.

This clonotype appeared a few times. The chain carries TRBV6-2 or TRBV6-3 and TRBJ2-2; D gene uncertain. Germline loops: CDR1 MNHEY, CDR2 SVGEGT. The CDR3 is 14 amino acids. The germline V and J ends were trimmed by 8 bases and 0 bases, with 10 bases remaining between them. The CDR3 region is CASARAANTGELFF. CDR3 coding DNA: TGTGCCAGCGCCAGAGCTGCGAACACCGGGGAGCTGTTTTTT.

The chain has TRBV20-1 and TRBJ2-1; D remains ambiguous. Deletions cut 3 bases from V and 0 bases from J, with 9 bases between. The CDR3 has 14 amino acids. The germline V gene encodes CDR1 DFQATT and CDR2 SNEGSKA (reference sequence). CDR3 coding DNA: TGCAGTGCTAGCTACCTGAGCTCCTACAATGAGCAGTTCTTC. The encoded protein is CSASYLSSYNEQFF.